This T cell receptor beta chain emerged from a study of T cell responses to AZD1222 COVID-19 vaccine (dated by TCRdb to the early 2020s). Context from the whole study: AZD1222 recipients whose second dose came at about 4 weeks and those whose second dose came at about 12 weeks were combined into one group, since spike-specific TCR depth and breadth did not differ between the two schedules. Enrollment into the trials was organized by age into subgroups of 18-55, 56-69 and 70-plus years, and those subgroups contained roughly 150, 30 and 60 TCR-sequenced participants, respectively. A total of about 250 trial participants underwent TCR sequencing, of whom about 200 had received two doses of AZD1222 and approximately 25 had received two doses of the MenACWY control vaccine.

The CDR3 regions of human TCRbeta chains were subjected to immunosequencing. In the authors' own workflow: TCRs in the repertoires were matched against a reference library of SARS-CoV-2-specific TCRs that had been generated with the MIRA antigen-specificity platform. Breadth was defined as the fraction of unique TCRs that were SARS-CoV-2-associated, and depth was defined as the fraction of total T cells that were SARS-CoV-2-associated. Using the MIRA data, each spike-specific TCR was mapped to the spike region that the TCR reacts to and placed in a CD4 or CD8 class. Log10-transformed breadth and depth values were compared by one-way ANOVA with Sidak's multiple comparisons tests. TCRdb carries this immuneACCESS record with in-frame sequences only. Its versions omit some clonotypes, under half of them owing to an unresolved V gene in the studies checked, with the rest unexplained. Clone size and V and J calls were adopted from that table, with D and trimming inferred from the DNA. Present in this sample are 110,000 or so clones, 70% to 90% of which were seen just once. The ten largest make up around a sixth of the sample.

The time point label on this specimen signifies: baseline before first vaccination. Samples from vaccinated people were obtained from the UK trials COV001 and COV002, which included a single-blind randomized controlled phase 2/3 trial of AZD1222 (ChAdOx1 nCoV-19) in healthy adults. For TCRbeta chain sequencing, PBMC samples from trial participants were taken at day 0 and at day 28 after the second dose. Results and caveats for the whole study, not just this receptor: A significant rise in spike-specific TCR breadth and depth was observed after two AZD1222 doses relative to day 0 and relative to MenACWY recipients. Nearly half of unique spike-specific TCRs reportedly recognized epitopes outside regions mutated in the B.1.351 and B.1.1.7 variants. Most participants were white British and females outnumbered males, and the authors suggested that clonal diversity may have been underestimated. CD4 TCRs associated with the vaccine covered the entire spike protein, and the dominant responses were in regions 160-218 and 743-854. The 56-69-year group was small, and its depth increase did not reach significance, likely because of low power. Conclusions about previously exposed vaccinees were limited because only six or seven AZD1222 recipients were SARS-CoV-2 seropositive at baseline. No day 14 peak-response samples were available, so repertoires were characterized only after the peak T cell response.

As to this clone: Its binding antigen is unknown. No qualities accompany the bases; no much larger clone lies one base away.

CDR3 length: 14 amino acids, cysteine to phenylalanine. The DNA shown is the 42-base CDR3, in frame from base 1. Based on the germline V gene, the CDR1 and CDR2 sequences are SGHRS and YFSETQ. V gives up 3 bases and J gives up 5 bases, and the segment between their germline ends measures 14 bases. This chain is built from TRBV5-1 and TRBJ1-1, with the identity of the D gene unclear. The source is an adult in good health. The source material was peripheral blood, sampled on day 0 of AZD1222 vaccination. The CDR3 in this case is CASSSGLERTEAFF. The DNA is as follows: TGCGCCAGCAGCTCGGGCCTGGAGAGAACTGAAGCTTTCTTT.